This TCR beta chain was observed in a study of blood T cell repertoires in COVID-19. In the study overall: Acute and convalescent COVID-19 specimens originated in the United States, Italy and Spain.

Authors' analysis steps: The authors estimated nucleated cell counts from reference gene primer amplification. Clones were sequenced by immunoSEQ multiplex PCR, and TCRdb holds only the in-frame ones, with some missing. The V and J calls and the clone size are those of that table, but D and trimming were determined from the DNA. The sample comprises approximately 300,000 clones, approximately 90% of which are singletons, and 6.3% rests with the top ten. This CDR3 contains 17 residues. V was cut by 2 bases and J by 4 bases, with 16 bases left in between. Germline assignment: CDR1 SGHNT and CDR2 YYREEE (reference sequence). Seattle enrolled patients during active infection and tracked them longitudinally.

This clonotype originated in a woman in her 50s with COVID-19, enrolled during active disease. The source material was peripheral blood. The chain has TRBV5-4 and TRBJ2-6; D gene ambiguous. This CDR3 reads CASSFLGQAVGANVLTF. The CDR3 DNA reads TGTGCCAGCAGCTTTTTGGGTCAGGCAGTCGGGGCCAACGTCCTGACTTTC. Drawing the rest from reference TRBV5-4 and TRBJ2-6, the complete variable domain is ETGVTQSPTHLIKTRGQQVTLRCSSQSGHNTVSWYQQALGQGPQFIFQYYREEENGRGNFPPRFSGLQFPNYSSELNVNALELDDSALYLCASSFLGQAVGANVLTFGAGSRLTVL.